This entry features one TCR beta chain sequence. Germline V lookup: CDR1 KGHSH, CDR2 LQKENI. The CDR3 is made up of 14 amino acids. Trimming at V came to 3 bases and at J to 5 bases, leaving 3 bases not matched to a gene. The data were obtained in a study of T cells in Graves' hyperthyroidism and ophthalmopathy. Researchers took RNA transcripts and amplified the TCR beta CDR3 regions from them. With the HTBI primer set, the TCR CDR3 went through a first round of RT-PCR. TCRdb reprocessed the multiplex PCR reads via MiXCR and lists one record per CDR3 protein. The table records 25,000 to 30,000 distinct CDR3 sequences, around 40% of them present only once. The hyperthyroidism was newly diagnosed and had lasted under 2 months; the patients were aged 18 to 65.

The sample consisted of blood. The TCR sequence derives from a woman in her twenties or thirties with Graves' hyperthyroidism. The chain combines TRBV18 with TRBJ1-5, with 8 bases that match TRBD1. CDR3 sequence: CASSPTGADQPQHF. In nucleotides, the CDR3 is TGTGCCAGCTCACCGACAGGGGCGGATCAGCCCCAGCATTTT. Full variable domain (outside the CDR3, taken from reference TRBV18 and TRBJ1-5): NAGVMQNPRHLVRRRGQEARLRCSPMKGHSHVYWYRQLPEEGLKFMVYLQKENIIDESGMPKERFSAEFPKEGPSILRIQQVVRGDSAAYFCASSPTGADQPQHFGDGTRLSIL.